This entry describes one T cell receptor (beta chain). Only in-frame clones appear in the TCRdb table, and some are missing; sequencing was by immunoSEQ multiplex PCR. The sample shows around 63,000 clones, more than 75% of them seen only once. This sample is drawn from a study of identifying expanded T cells in peripheral blood. V was pared by 5 bases and J by 0 bases, with 4 bases of the junction left unmatched. The length of the CDR3 is 15 residues. Germline V gives CDR1 SQVTM, CDR2 ANQGSEA. Sequencing input: blood. The rearrangement joins TRBV29-1 to TRBJ1-6; TRBD1 matches at 7 bases. The source is a person aged 18 to 75 in good health. Here the CDR3 DNA reads TGCAGCGTTACCACAGGGGCCTCCTATAATTCACCCCTCCACTTT. This translates into CSVTTGASYNSPLHF.